One and the same sample provided the 31 T cell receptor delta chains below, sequenced in a study of Vδ1+ human thymocytes. Their recognized antigens are unknown. Broader study findings: Thymic TRG and TRD repertoires appeared highly polyclonal.

Sequences come from RNA converted to cDNA by reverse transcription. Multiplex PCR used pooled V-gene forward primers and a constant-region reverse primer to amplify CDR3s. TCRdb re-processed the multiplex PCR reads using CATT. The sample includes fewer than 90,000 delta-chain clones, around 35% of them seen just once. Material: Vdelta1+ gamma-delta thymocytes from the thymus. The subset is: FACS-sorted CD3+ TCRalphabeta- TCRVdelta1+ TCRVdelta2- thymocytes. These receptors were collected from a boy in the first two years of life who had congenital heart surgery.

The J gene is TRDJ1, the V gene TRDV1; 7 bases match TRDD3. With V trimmed by 7 bases and J by 4 bases, 18 bases remained unmatched. This CDR3 comprises 17 residues. CDR1 is TSWWSYY, CDR2 QGS, per germline. The CDR3 loop reads CALVTYQFTGENDKLIF. The CDR3, as DNA: TGTGCTCTTGTTACCTACCAATTCACTGGGGAAAACGATAAACTCATCTTT.

This clone was counted only a few times. The chain combines TRDV1 with TRDJ1, with 11 bases that match TRDD3. Germline V gives CDR1 TSWWSYY, CDR2 QGS. J lost 3 bases, V lost 4 bases, and 22 bases had no gene match. This CDR3 spans 21 amino acids. The DNA of the CDR3 is TGTGCTCTTGGGGGCCCCTTCCTAAGGCCGGCTGGGGGATACTCGGCCGATAAACTCATCTTT. It codes for CALGGPFLRPAGGYSADKLIF.

In its sample, this clone was seen a few times. The genes are TRDV1 and TRDJ1; 7 bases align to TRDD3. The CDR3 consists of 17 residues. Germline V gene lookup returns CDR1 TSWWSYY and CDR2 QGS. The V segment lost 4 bases and the J segment 1 base; nucleotides outside the gene matches: 12. DNA of the CDR3: TGTGCTCTTGGGGCACATATGAGGGGGATTGGCACCGATAAACTCATCTTT. This encodes CALGAHMRGIGTDKLIF.

This clone was found a few times. The rearrangement links TRDV1 to TRDJ1; D may be TRDD3 (6 bases). This CDR3 region has 20 residues. The ends were cut back, 3 bases at V and 6 bases at J, with 32 bases in the middle. The germline gives CDR1 TSWWSYY, CDR2 QGS. For the CDR3, the DNA is TGTGCTCTTGGGGACCCACGGCCTCCTAGTCTCCCTGGGGACAAATATAAACTCATCTTT. It encodes CALGDPRPPSLPGDKYKLIF.

This clone appeared a few times. This sample also contains other DNA sequences that code for the same CDR3. The rearrangement links TRDV1 to TRDJ1, with D unresolved. This CDR3 has 11 residues. Germline lookup yields CDR1 TSWWSYY and CDR2 QGS. V was shortened by 2 bases and J by 3 bases, with 1 base between the two germline ends. The CDR3 here is CALGEADKLIF. The CDR3 coding sequence is TGTGCTCTTGGGGAAGCCGATAAACTCATCTTT.

The J gene is TRDJ1, the V gene TRDV1, with 12 bases that match TRDD3. With 0 bases clipped from V and 2 bases from J, the junction kept 25 bases outside the gene matches. This CDR3 region has 24 residues. In germline, CDR1 is TSWWSYY, CDR2 QGS. The CDR3 reads CALGELYQSFLRYLGDTLTDKLIF. The CDR3 bases are TGTGCTCTTGGGGAACTCTACCAGTCCTTCCTACGTTATCTGGGGGATACGTTGACCGATAAACTCATCTTT.

This clone was recorded a few times. Compared with germline, one end of the junction differs, possibly owing to a read error. The chain is built from TRDV1 and TRDJ1, with D perhaps TRDD2 (5 bases). The CDR3 is 20 residues long. The germline gives CDR1 TSWWSYY, CDR2 QGS. The CDR3 DNA reads as TGTGCTCTTGGGGAACCCTACTCTTTGGCAGCTGGTTGTTCGACCGAGAAACTCATCTTT. It yields the protein CALGEPYSLAAGCSTEKLIF.

This clone came up a few times. This rearrangement joins TRDV1 to TRDJ1, with D maybe TRDD3 (6 bases). CDR3 length: 20 residues. CDR1 is TSWWSYY and CDR2 is QGS in the germline V gene. Trimming left V 1 base short and J 2 bases short, with 26 bases between. The CDR3 DNA sequence: TGTGCTCTTGGGGAACCCGCACTCGGGCCCTGGGGACGGAGGACCGATAAACTCATCTTT. Its protein product is CALGEPALGPWGRRTDKLIF.

This sequence joins TRDV1 and TRDJ1; D might be TRDD3 (5 bases). Trimming removed 0 bases at V and 0 bases at J, with 14 bases between. CDR3 length: 17 amino acids. The germline gives CDR1 TSWWSYY, CDR2 QGS. CDR3 in amino acids: CALGELVILRNTDKLIF. CDR3 nucleotides: TGTGCTCTTGGGGAACTTGTGATACTGCGGAACACCGATAAACTCATCTTT.

This clone was seen a handful of times. The chain recombines TRDV1 with TRDJ1, with D perhaps being TRDD2 or TRDD3 (9 bases each). The CDR3 contains 25 residues. Germline V gives CDR1 TSWWSYY, CDR2 QGS. V lost 1 base to trimming and J lost 1 base, with 40 bases between them. The CDR3 nucleotides read TGTGCTCTTGGGGAACGGGGCCTTCCTACGTCAAGGGTGCTGGGGGATCTTTTATTCACCGATAAACTCATCTTT. This gives the protein CALGERGLPTSRVLGDLLFTDKLIF.

This clone has just one count. The chain has TRDV1 and TRDJ1, with D perhaps matching TRDD3 (6 bases). The germline V gene has CDR1 TSWWSYY and CDR2 QGS. V shed 4 bases and J shed 0 bases, with 24 bases lying between them. The CDR3 is 19 amino acids. CDR3 amino acids: CALGAGLLMGVPYTDKLIF. The CDR3 DNA reads as TGTGCTCTTGGGGCGGGCCTGCTGATGGGGGTCCCGTACACCGATAAACTCATCTTT.

The genes are TRDV1 and TRDJ4; TRDD3 matches 9 bases. V was pared by 0 bases and J by 1 base, with 9 bases of the junction left unmatched. The CDR3 length is 17 residues. Per the germline V gene, CDR1 is TSWWSYY and CDR2 is QGS. This CDR3 is CALGELDTGGLRRPLIF. The CDR3 region has the DNA TGTGCTCTTGGGGAACTAGATACTGGGGGACTCCGCAGACCCCTGATCTTT.

The rearrangement joins TRDV1 to TRDJ1; 10 bases agree with TRDD3. Germline V gene data show CDR1 as TSWWSYY and CDR2 as QGS. V shed 0 bases and J 0 bases; nucleotides not matched to a gene: 28. This CDR3 has 25 amino acids. CDR3 region: CALGELEVAESLYWGIPFDTDKLIF. The CDR3 nucleotides read TGTGCTCTTGGGGAACTCGAAGTGGCCGAATCTCTTTACTGGGGGATCCCCTTTGACACCGATAAACTCATCTTT.

This clone rates as medium-sized. This rearrangement joins TRDV2 to TRDJ1; D remains ambiguous. The CDR3 has 15 amino acids. Germline CDR1 reads GEAIGNYY; CDR2 reads EKD. Trimming left V 0 bases short and J 0 bases short, with 10 bases between. The CDR3 loop is CACDTGGPYTDKLIF. As DNA, the CDR3 is TGTGCCTGTGACACCGGCGGACCGTACACCGATAAACTCATCTTT.

V is TRDV1 and J is TRDJ1; tentatively, D is TRDD3 (6 bases). Germline CDR1 is TSWWSYY and CDR2 is QGS. The CDR3 runs to 20 residues. Trimming cost V 2 bases and J 2 bases, with 27 bases left between them. The CDR3 bases are TGTGCTCTTGGGGAAGCCCACGGGGATTCCTTAACTGTACTGACCGATAAACTCATCTTT. Encoded protein: CALGEAHGDSLTVLTDKLIF.

This chain joins TRDV1 and TRDJ1; tentatively, D is TRDD2 (6 bases). Trimming pared 4 bases from V and 7 bases from J, leaving 34 bases between. The CDR3 totals 20 residues. Looked up from germline, CDR1 is TSWWSYY and CDR2 is QGS. CDR3 bases: TGTGCTCTTGGGGGACTGTCAGGCCTTCCCGCACGCCAGGGGCCCTGTAAACTCATCTTT. Translating gives CALGGLSGLPARQGPCKLIF.

In this sample, this clone turned up a few times. V is TRDV1 and J is TRDJ1; TRDD3 agrees at 8 bases. V dropped 1 base and J dropped 0; count of bases not matched to a gene: 22. Looked up from germline, CDR1 is TSWWSYY and CDR2 is QGS. This CDR3 region has 22 residues. CDR3 in DNA: TGTGCTCTTGGGGAACCCTTCCGCCCCTTAAGTACTGGGGGTCCCTACACCGATAAACTCATCTTT. It specifies CALGEPFRPLSTGGPYTDKLIF.

This chain uses TRDV1 with TRDJ1, with D possibly TRDD2 on 5 matching bases. Trimming removed 1 base at V and 0 bases at J, with 12 bases between. Germline CDR1 is TSWWSYY and CDR2 is QGS. The CDR3 is 16 residues long. CDR3 sequence reads: CALGEPAFSHTDKLIF. The CDR3 nucleotides are TGTGCTCTTGGGGAACCCGCCTTCTCCCACACCGATAAACTCATCTTT.

The chain combines TRDV1 with TRDJ1; 11 nucleotides align to TRDD3. Germline V CDR1 and CDR2: TSWWSYY, QGS. The CDR3 spans 23 residues. V trimming: 3 bases; J trimming: 4 bases; junction bases outside the gene matches: 28. The CDR3 is CALGDPGTLPSPWGIPLGDKLIF. The CDR3, as DNA: TGTGCTCTTGGGGATCCGGGAACCCTACCCAGCCCCTGGGGGATACCTCTCGGCGATAAACTCATCTTT.

This clone was found a few times. This rearrangement joins TRDV2 to TRDJ1, with TRDD3 matching 13 bases. Germline V gene lookup returns CDR1 GEAIGNYY and CDR2 EKD. Losses at the gene ends were 0 bases for V and 1 base for J; bases not matched to a gene: 13. This CDR3 is 20 amino acids long. The CDR3 spells CACDTRAYWGIRPSTDKLIF. CDR3 nucleotide sequence: TGTGCCTGTGACACCCGGGCCTACTGGGGGATACGCCCTTCCACCGATAAACTCATCTTT.

This sequence joins TRDV2 and TRDJ1, with 12 bases identical to TRDD3. Germline lookup yields CDR1 GEAIGNYY and CDR2 EKD. The J segment lost 1 base and the V segment lost 5 bases, leaving 7 bases of the junction unmatched. CDR3 length: 16 residues. The CDR3 DNA is TGTGCCTGTGCACCCTGGGGGATACGGACCACCGATAAACTCATCTTT. It translates to CACAPWGIRTTDKLIF.

V is TRDV1 and J is TRDJ1; 7 bases are a match to TRDD3. CDR1 TSWWSYY and CDR2 QGS come from the germline V gene. The CDR3 is 22 amino acids. V dropped 10 bases and J dropped 0; count of bases not matched to a gene: 32. CDR3 in DNA: TGTGCTCGTGGAATCTTCACGCCCTACCCCATGGGGGGGATTCGGTACACCGATAAACTCATCTTT. Translation: CARGIFTPYPMGGIRYTDKLIF.

This chain connects TRDV1 to TRDJ1, with 11 bases matching TRDD3. The CDR3 length is 23 residues. In germline, CDR1 is TSWWSYY, CDR2 QGS. V lost 4 bases, J lost 0 bases, and 25 bases stayed unmatched. The CDR3 reads CALGAPLFLLGDRLNPYTDKLIF. CDR3 bases: TGTGCTCTTGGGGCGCCCCTCTTCCTACTGGGGGATAGGCTCAACCCGTACACCGATAAACTCATCTTT.

The rearrangement links TRDV1 to TRDJ1; TRDD3 aligns across 12 bases. Germline-derived CDR1 and CDR2 are TSWWSYY and QGS. V shed 2 bases, J shed 2 bases, and the junction held 15 bases outside the gene matches. The CDR3 sequence is 20 residues long. The CDR3 DNA follows: TGTGCTCTTGGGGAAGGGCCACCATATACTGGGGGATACATTACCGATAAACTCATCTTT. It is translated as CALGEGPPYTGGYITDKLIF.

This clone has more than one count but fewer than ten. This sequence joins TRDV1 and TRDJ1; 7 bases match TRDD3. The CDR3 runs to 21 residues. The J segment lost 7 bases and the V segment lost 5 bases, leaving 31 bases of the junction unmatched. CDR1 is TSWWSYY, CDR2 QGS, per germline. CDR3 amino acids: CALGRSSHWVLGGRGPRKLIF. For the CDR3, the DNA is TGTGCTCTTGGGAGATCTTCCCATTGGGTTCTGGGGGGCCGGGGACCCCGTAAACTCATCTTT.

The chain links TRDV1 to TRDJ1; 13 bases match TRDD3. The trim removed 3 bases at V and 1 base at J, leaving 23 bases unmatched. The CDR3 sequence is 23 residues long. From germline, CDR1 is TSWWSYY and CDR2 QGS. The CDR3: CALGDHDGFRPSYWGIRTDKLIF. The CDR3 coding sequence is TGTGCTCTTGGGGATCACGACGGTTTTAGGCCTTCGTACTGGGGGATACGCACCGATAAACTCATCTTT.

This chain connects TRDV1 to TRDJ1; 10 positions agree with TRDD3. CDR1 is TSWWSYY and CDR2 is QGS in the germline V gene. This CDR3 contains 18 residues. Losses at the gene ends were 3 bases for V and 4 bases for J; bases not matched to a gene: 14. The CDR3 region is CALGDDSVLGDHVDKLIF. In DNA, the CDR3 is TGTGCTCTTGGGGACGATTCCGTACTGGGGGATCATGTCGATAAACTCATCTTT.

V gene TRDV1 combines with J gene TRDJ1; 9 positions agree with TRDD3. This CDR3 is built from 20 residues. J lost 0 bases, V lost 2 bases, and 16 bases had no gene match. CDR1 TSWWSYY and CDR2 QGS come from the germline V gene. CDR3 sequence reads: CALGEFVLGHWGTYTDKLIF. The DNA of the CDR3 is TGTGCTCTTGGGGAATTCGTACTTGGGCACTGGGGGACGTACACCGATAAACTCATCTTT.

J is TRDJ1 and V is TRDV1; 9 nucleotides line up with TRDD3. In germline, CDR1 is TSWWSYY, CDR2 QGS. The CDR3 spans 20 residues. Trimming took 1 base from V and 0 from J; bases not matched to a gene: 15. The CDR3 DNA is TGTGCTCTTGGGGAACAGGTTCCGAAATCTGGGGGATGGAACACCGATAAACTCATCTTT. It codes for CALGEQVPKSGGWNTDKLIF.

This clone has a handful of counts. The chain carries TRDV1 and TRDJ2; TRDD3 might be the D (6 bases). V dropped 2 bases and J dropped 1 base, with 20 bases sitting between them. Germline CDR1 is TSWWSYY and CDR2 is QGS. The CDR3 runs 19 residues. The CDR3: CALGERDSGVLHLTAQLFF. CDR3 coding DNA: TGTGCTCTTGGGGAAAGGGACTCTGGGGTCCTTCATTTGACAGCACAACTCTTCTTT.

The V call is TRDV1, the J call TRDJ1; 13 nucleotides agree with TRDD3. Germline V lookup: CDR1 TSWWSYY, CDR2 QGS. Unmatched junction bases numbered 27, after V lost 3 bases and J lost 2 bases. The CDR3 has 24 amino acids. The CDR3 bases are TGTGCTCTTGGGGAGCGACTCCTTCCCGCCATTACTGGGGGATACGCCCGTGGGACCGATAAACTCATCTTT. This translates into CALGERLLPAITGGYARGTDKLIF.